Listed below are T cell receptor beta chains from one sample, sequenced in a study of blood T cells in healthy people across ages. MiXCR, applied by TCRdb to the 5' RACE reads, yields one record per CDR3 protein. The sample consists of approximately 800,000 distinct CDR3 sequences, approximately 35% of them appearing once. The material sequenced was blood. These receptors came from a man between 18 and 29 years old in good health. The CDR3 runs from the conserved cysteine through the conserved F or W. D genes are given only for firm matches. Clone size, where shown, is once, few, many, or a class for clones that have expanded.

size	D	V	J	CDR3	DNA
few	TRBD1	TRBV4-1	TRBJ1-5	CASSHPGTGGGQPQHF	TGCGCCAGCAGCCATCCCGGGACAGGGGGCGGTCAGCCCCAGCATTTT
few	-	TRBV12-3/TRBV12-4	TRBJ2-7	CASSLGQTFSYEQYF	TGTGCCAGCAGTTTGGGCCAAACCTTCTCCTACGAGCAGTACTTC
many	TRBD2	TRBV7-6	TRBJ2-1	CASSLVGGGASYNEQFF	TGTGCCAGCAGCTTAGTAGGCGGGGGGGCCTCCTACAATGAGCAGTTCTTC
-	TRBD1	TRBV12-3/TRBV12-4	TRBJ2-4	CASRTGLREQYF	TGTGCCAGCCGGACAGGGTTGAGGGAGCAGTACTTC
-	-	TRBV2	TRBJ1-2	CASSAVSYTF	TGTGCCAGCAGTGCGGTTAGCTACACCTTC
many	-	TRBV6-2/TRBV6-3	TRBJ1-2	CASRGANYGYTF	TGTGCCAGCAGGGGAGCTAACTATGGCTACACCTTC
-	-	TRBV4-3	TRBJ2-7	CASSQDLAGAQYF	TGCGCCAGCAGCCAAGATCTCGCGGGGGCCCAGTACTTC
few	-	TRBV7-2	TRBJ2-7	CASSSALEQYF	TGTGCCAGCAGCTCCGCATTAGAGCAGTACTTC
-	TRBD1	TRBV4-3	TRBJ2-7	CASSQGAQGAYEQYF	TGCGCCAGCAGCCAAGGAGCGCAGGGGGCTTACGAGCAGTACTTC
-	-	TRBV10-3	TRBJ1-1	CAISEQSEPEEAFF	TGTGCCATCAGTGAGCAGAGTGAGCCCGAAGAAGCTTTCTTT
-	-	TRBV5-1	TRBJ1-2	CASSLYTYDTF	TGCGCCAGCAGCTTGTATACGTACGACACCTTC
few	-	TRBV20-1	TRBJ1-4	CSARGGSEKLFF	TGCAGTGCTAGGGGGGGATCTGAAAAACTGTTTTTT
many	-	TRBV6-5	TRBJ2-4	CASSYSGGTNIQYF	TGTGCCAGCAGTTACTCGGGCGGTACAAACATTCAGTACTTC
-	-	TRBV12-3/TRBV12-4	TRBJ1-6	CASSSNVGWSPLHF	TGTGCCAGCAGTTCTAACGTCGGGTGGTCACCCCTCCACTTT
few	TRBD1	TRBV11-2	TRBJ2-2	CASSLTGIGTGELFF	TGTGCCAGCAGCTTGACAGGGATCGGCACCGGGGAGCTGTTTTTT
few	-	TRBV15	TRBJ2-1	CATSRDKGRIYNEQFF	TGTGCCACCAGCAGAGATAAGGGACGGATTTACAATGAGCAGTTCTTC
-	TRBD2	TRBV12-3/TRBV12-4	TRBJ2-7	CASSLRLAEIYEQYF	TGTGCCAGCAGTTTACGGCTAGCGGAAATCTACGAGCAGTACTTC
many	-	TRBV3-1	TRBJ2-1	CATAGGPGNEQFF	TGTGCCACCGCCGGGGGGCCGGGCAATGAGCAGTTCTTC
-	-	TRBV7-9	TRBJ2-1	CASSLGFGPNERFF	TGTGCCAGCAGCTTAGGGTTTGGGCCAAATGAGCGGTTCTTC
few	TRBD1	TRBV7-9	TRBJ2-5	CASSLPNRGGETQYF	TGTGCCAGCAGCTTACCAAACAGGGGTGGAGAGACCCAGTACTTC
-	-	TRBV20-1	TRBJ2-5	CSARDGGGVNEQYF	TGCAGTGCTAGAGATGGAGGAGGAGTCAATGAGCAGTACTTC
-	-	TRBV5-4	TRBJ2-5	CASSLIGERRQTQYF	TGTGCCAGCAGCTTGATCGGGGAAAGGCGCCAGACCCAGTACTTC
-	-	TRBV18	TRBJ2-7	CASSPGLPTYEQYF	TGTGCCAGCTCACCGGGACTGCCAACCTACGAGCAGTACTTC
-	TRBD1	TRBV20-1	TRBJ1-1	CSAIDRANTEAFF	TGCAGTGCAATCGACAGGGCGAACACTGAAGCTTTCTTT
-	-	TRBV3-1	TRBJ1-3	CASSFRLTSGNTIYF	TGTGCCAGCAGCTTTCGACTAACCTCTGGAAACACCATATATTTT
few	-	TRBV6-6	TRBJ1-1	CASSPDSRNTEAFF	TGTGCCAGCAGTCCAGATTCAAGGAACACTGAAGCTTTCTTT
-	TRBD1	TRBV18	TRBJ2-7	CASSPPPGGLDNEQYF	TGTGCCAGCTCACCACCTCCAGGGGGCCTCGACAATGAGCAGTACTTC
-	-	TRBV20-1	TRBJ2-5	CSANLGREETQYF	TGCAGTGCCAACCTCGGGAGAGAAGAGACCCAGTACTTC
-	-	TRBV29-1	TRBJ2-3	CSVDYNRGDTQYF	TGCAGCGTTGATTATAACAGAGGAGATACGCAGTATTTT
-	TRBD1	TRBV2	TRBJ2-1	CASSERQGGNEQFF	TGTGCCAGCAGTGAACGACAGGGGGGCAATGAGCAGTTCTTC
-	-	TRBV7-2	TRBJ1-1	CASSQELDTEAFF	TGTGCCAGCAGCCAGGAGTTGGACACTGAAGCTTTCTTT
few	-	TRBV18	TRBJ1-4	CASSTLAGPNEKLFF	TGTGCCAGCTCAACCTTAGCAGGGCCGAATGAAAAACTGTTTTTT
-	-	TRBV20-1	TRBJ2-7	CSARDSGAGGEQYF	TGCAGTGCTAGAGATTCGGGGGCTGGGGGCGAGCAGTACTTC
-	TRBD1	TRBV29-1	TRBJ2-3	CSVLGQGTDTQYF	TGCAGCGTTCTAGGACAGGGAACAGATACGCAGTATTTT
few	TRBD2	TRBV20-1	TRBJ2-3	CSARRGAANTQYF	TGCAGTGCTAGGCGGGGGGCCGCAAATACGCAGTATTTT
few	-	TRBV7-9	TRBJ2-4	CASSHYAKNIQYF	TGTGCCAGCAGCCATTACGCCAAAAACATTCAGTACTTC
few	TRBD1	TRBV2	TRBJ1-4	CASSQGALTRRNEKLFF	TGTGCCAGCAGTCAGGGGGCCCTAACAAGGAGGAATGAAAAACTGTTTTTT
-	-	TRBV4-1	TRBJ1-6	CASSQESLENSPLHF	TGCGCCAGCAGCCAAGAGTCCCTAGAGAATTCACCCCTCCACTTT
few	-	TRBV6-5	TRBJ2-7	CASSRGSIHYNEQYF	TGTGCCAGCAGTCGGGGGTCGATCCACTACAATGAGCAGTACTTC
many	TRBD1	TRBV20-1	TRBJ2-3	CSARELTGTADTQYF	TGCAGTGCTAGAGAGTTGACAGGGACCGCAGATACGCAGTATTTT